This T cell receptor beta chain was sequenced in a study of shared clonotypes between healthy human individuals. The germline gives CDR1 SGHNT, CDR2 YYREEE (reference sequence). This CDR3 has 13 amino acids. V lost 3 bases to trimming and J lost 0 bases, with 5 bases between them. On this clone: Its antigen is currently unknown.

Evenly divided among several immunoSEQ plates was the genomic DNA of each subset. TCRdb keeps only in-frame clones here, not all; method: immunoSEQ multiplex PCR. The sample has about 1 million clones; 60% to 80% are singletons. Regarding the study as a whole: Among several donors, roughly 5.4% of naive CD4 clonotypes were found in common. Estimated richness was generally greater in naive than memory subsets. There were few donors, and this limited the genetic and exposure-history diversity represented.

The sequenced material came from memory CD4+ T cells sorted from blood. Subset given: CD45RA-negative fraction. The receptor was isolated from a man aged 18 to 29 in good health. The chain employs TRBV5-4 and TRBJ2-3; perhaps D is TRBD1 or TRBD2 (5 bases each). CDR3: CASSWDSTDTQYF. The CDR3 nucleotides read TGTGCCAGCAGCTGGGACAGCACAGATACGCAGTATTTT.